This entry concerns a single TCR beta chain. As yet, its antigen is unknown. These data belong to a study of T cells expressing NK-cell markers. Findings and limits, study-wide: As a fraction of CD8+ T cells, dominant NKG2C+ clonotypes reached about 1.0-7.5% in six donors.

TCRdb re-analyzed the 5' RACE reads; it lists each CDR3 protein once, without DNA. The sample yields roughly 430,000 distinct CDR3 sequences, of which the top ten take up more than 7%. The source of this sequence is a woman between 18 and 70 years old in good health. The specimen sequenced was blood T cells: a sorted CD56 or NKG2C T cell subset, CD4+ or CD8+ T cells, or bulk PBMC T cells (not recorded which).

CDR3 amino acids: CASSFRWGGPSTDTQYF. V and J are TRBV5-5 and TRBJ2-3; TCRdb selects TRBD2, and the lack of DNA leaves this call unchecked. The CDR3 is 17 residues long. CDR1 and CDR2 from the germline V gene are SGHKS and YYEKEE (reference sequence).